Listed below are T cell receptor beta chains from one sample, sequenced in a study of CD8 T cells in ankylosing spondylitis. TCRdb re-analysed the 5' RACE reads in MiXCR, keeping a single row per CDR3 protein. This table holds more than 250,000 distinct CDR3 sequences, roughly 8% found once. Material for sequencing was blood, either unsorted or a sorted T cell fraction (not recorded which). All receptors come from a male donor with ankylosing spondylitis. CDR3s include the opening cysteine and the closing phenylalanine or tryptophan. Each record gives: J gene, D gene, V gene, clone size, CDR3 protein, CDR3 DNA. A D gene is named only where the DNA matches it firmly. Size is omitted from some rows. Given values are once, few, many or a class for expanded clones.

j_gene: TRBJ1-5
d_gene: NA
v_gene: TRBV12-3/TRBV12-4
abundance: few
CDR3aa: CASGRVPDQPQHF
CDR3nt: TGTGCCAGCGGCAGGGTCCCCGATCAGCCCCAGCATTTT

j_gene: TRBJ2-7
d_gene: NA
v_gene: TRBV4-3
abundance: many
CDR3aa: CASSQGRGPYEQYF
CDR3nt: TGCGCCAGCAGCCAAGGGAGGGGGCCCTACGAGCAGTACTTC

j_gene: TRBJ2-4
d_gene: NA
v_gene: TRBV7-2
abundance: few
CDR3aa: CASSLGQRYIQYF
CDR3nt: TGTGCCAGCAGCTTAGGTCAGAGGTACATTCAGTACTTC

j_gene: TRBJ2-2
d_gene: TRBD2
v_gene: TRBV5-1
abundance: NA
CDR3aa: CASSYPGRAGELFF
CDR3nt: TGCGCCAGCAGCTACCCCGGGAGGGCCGGGGAGCTGTTTTTT

j_gene: TRBJ2-5
d_gene: NA
v_gene: TRBV6-2/TRBV6-3
abundance: many
CDR3aa: CASSYPEETQYF
CDR3nt: TGTGCCAGCAGTTACCCTGAAGAGACCCAGTACTTC

j_gene: TRBJ2-2
d_gene: TRBD2
v_gene: TRBV7-3
abundance: few
CDR3aa: CASSLMLAGGTGELFF
CDR3nt: TGTGCCAGCAGCTTAATGTTAGCGGGAGGCACCGGGGAGCTGTTTTTT

j_gene: TRBJ1-2
d_gene: TRBD1
v_gene: TRBV20-1
abundance: NA
CDR3aa: CSASQAGGAIGYTF
CDR3nt: TGCAGTGCTAGCCAGGCAGGGGGCGCGATCGGCTACACCTTC

j_gene: TRBJ2-3
d_gene: NA
v_gene: TRBV27
abundance: NA
CDR3aa: CASSLSRLSTDTQYF
CDR3nt: TGTGCCAGCAGTTTATCCAGGCTTAGCACAGATACGCAGTATTTT

j_gene: TRBJ2-1
d_gene: NA
v_gene: TRBV5-6
abundance: NA
CDR3aa: CASSKGGGDYNEQFF
CDR3nt: TGTGCCAGCAGCAAGGGCGGCGGGGACTACAATGAGCAGTTCTTC

j_gene: TRBJ2-1
d_gene: TRBD2
v_gene: TRBV12-3/TRBV12-4
abundance: few
CDR3aa: CTSSFGSTLAGEVHNEQFF
CDR3nt: TGTACCAGCAGTTTTGGTTCTACACTAGCGGGAGAGGTCCACAATGAGCAGTTCTTC

j_gene: TRBJ1-2
d_gene: NA
v_gene: TRBV20-1
abundance: NA
CDR3aa: CSARGGRNYGYTF
CDR3nt: TGCAGTGCCCGGGGGGGGCGCAACTATGGCTACACCTTC

j_gene: TRBJ1-5
d_gene: TRBD1
v_gene: TRBV9
abundance: NA
CDR3aa: CASSQGGWPQHF
CDR3nt: TGTGCCAGCAGCCAGGGGGGGTGGCCCCAGCATTTT

j_gene: TRBJ2-5
d_gene: NA
v_gene: TRBV2
abundance: few
CDR3aa: CASRKGETQYF
CDR3nt: TGTGCCAGCAGGAAAGGGGAGACCCAGTACTTC